The rows below give T cell receptor beta chains drawn from one sample of a study of graft-versus-host responses after intestinal transplantation. Generated by immunoSEQ multiplex PCR, the TCRdb table keeps only in-frame clones and is missing some. Of approximately 12,000 clones listed, about 83% are singletons. This material consisted of PBMCs, taken 120 to 130 days after transplant. Source of these receptors: a human patient who received an intestinal transplant, so some T cells may come from the graft donor. The CDR3 runs from the conserved cysteine through the conserved F or W. Each record gives: clone size, V gene, CDR3 length, D gene, J gene, CDR3 protein, CDR3 DNA. The D gene is left open where the match is weak. Clone size is given for some rows only: seen once, a few or many times, or a class if the clone is expanded.

>NA|TRBV7-3|20|TRBD2|TRBJ2-1
CASSLYPPGTSGKGYNEQFF
TGTGCCAGCAGCTTATACCCTCCCGGGACTAGCGGAAAAGGGTACAATGAGCAGTTCTTC
>once|TRBV7-2|15|TRBD1|TRBJ2-7
CASSLVMQGEYEQYF
TGTGCCAGCAGCTTAGTAATGCAGGGGGAGTACGAGCAGTACTTC
>once|TRBV5-1|15|NA|TRBJ2-2
CASSNTGPNTGELFF
TGCGCCAGCAGCAACACAGGGCCCAACACCGGGGAGCTGTTTTTT
>NA|TRBV7-9|14|TRBD1|TRBJ1-1
CASSLWDSNTEAFF
TGTGCCAGCAGCTTATGGGACAGCAACACTGAAGCTTTCTTT
>NA|TRBV7-9|13|NA|TRBJ1-5
CASSFGVNQPQHF
TGTGCCAGCAGCTTCGGCGTTAATCAGCCCCAGCATTTT
>NA|TRBV7-9|16|TRBD2|TRBJ2-5
CASSIRTSGSVETQYF
TGTGCCAGCAGCATTCGGACTAGCGGGAGTGTAGAGACCCAGTACTTC
>NA|TRBV29-1|14|NA|TRBJ1-2
CSVERGGKSYGYTF
TGCAGCGTTGAGAGGGGCGGGAAGAGCTATGGCTACACCTTC
>NA|TRBV15|16|TRBD1|TRBJ1-6
CATSSTLTGRYSPLHF
TGTGCCACCAGCTCTACGTTGACAGGGAGGTATTCACCCCTCCACTTT
>NA|TRBV18|12|NA|TRBJ2-1
CASSPRTGEQFF
TGTGCCAGCTCACCGAGAACGGGTGAGCAGTTCTTC
>NA|TRBV7-6|16|NA|TRBJ1-1
CASSLAPSYGNTEAFF
TGTGCCAGCAGCTTAGCGCCTTCCTACGGGAACACTGAAGCTTTCTTT
>NA|TRBV30|15|TRBD2|TRBJ2-3
CAWSFMGEGADTQYF
TGTGCCTGGAGTTTCATGGGGGAGGGCGCAGATACGCAGTATTTT
>few|TRBV11-1|13|TRBD2|TRBJ2-2
CASGRANTGELFF
TGTGCCTCGGGGAGGGCAAACACCGGGGAGCTGTTTTTT
>NA|TRBV23-1|17|TRBD1|TRBJ2-7
CASDPPEPGQGLHEQYF
TGCGCCAGCGACCCTCCAGAACCGGGACAGGGTCTACACGAGCAGTACTTC
>NA|TRBV2|15|TRBD1|TRBJ1-1
CASSLDRGDYTEAFF
TGTGCCAGCAGTCTAGACAGGGGTGATTACACTGAAGCTTTCTTT
>NA|TRBV2|13|NA|TRBJ1-5
CASSGGGQQPQHF
TGTGCCAGCAGTGGGGGGGGGCAGCAGCCCCAGCATTTT
>NA|TRBV7-9|16|TRBD2|TRBJ2-7
CASSGGLAGRTYEQYF
TGTGCCAGCAGCGGGGGACTAGCGGGACGAACCTACGAGCAGTACTTC
>NA|TRBV28|12|NA|TRBJ2-5
CASSSGWETQYF
TGTGCCAGCAGCTCCGGTTGGGAGACCCAGTACTTC
>NA|TRBV7-9|14|NA|TRBJ1-1
CASSSAPLNTEAFF
TGCGCCAGCAGCTCCGCGCCCCTGAACACTGAAGCTTTCTTT
>few|TRBV2|14|TRBD2|TRBJ2-3
CASSLAGVTDTQYF
TGTGCCAGCAGTCTAGCGGGAGTCACAGATACGCAGTATTTT
>NA|TRBV18|15|NA|TRBJ2-6
CASSPTGSGANVLTF
TGTGCCAGCTCACCCACAGGTTCTGGAGCCAACGTCCTGACTTTC
>NA|TRBV27|14|NA|TRBJ1-5
CASSLGGTVQPQHF
TGTGCCAGCAGTCTAGGGGGTACTGTACAGCCCCAGCATTTT
>NA|TRBV30|13|TRBD1|TRBJ1-6
CAWRTGEVSPLHF
TGTGCCTGGAGGACAGGGGAAGTTTCACCCCTCCACTTT
>NA|TRBV6-6|13|TRBD1|TRBJ1-2
CASMGQYNYGYTF
TGTGCCAGCATGGGACAGTATAACTATGGCTACACCTTC
>NA|TRBV6-6|14|NA|TRBJ1-4
CASSYRATNEKLFF
TGTGCCAGCAGTTATCGGGCAACTAATGAAAAACTGTTTTTT
>NA|TRBV30|16|TRBD2|TRBJ2-1
CAWSADLAGGPGEQFF
TGTGCCTGGAGTGCCGATTTAGCGGGAGGGCCCGGTGAGCAGTTCTTC
>NA|TRBV6-5|15|TRBD2|TRBJ2-1
CASTPTSGRGNEQFF
TGTGCCTCCACCCCCACTAGCGGGAGGGGGAACGAGCAGTTCTTC
>NA|TRBV11-2|16|TRBD2|TRBJ2-7
CASSQDGGRPAYEQYF
TGTGCCAGCAGCCAGGATGGCGGGAGGCCGGCCTACGAGCAGTACTTC
>NA|TRBV6-6|12|NA|TRBJ1-5
CASSVGVGPQHF
TGTGCCAGCAGTGTGGGGGTAGGGCCCCAGCATTTT
>few|TRBV5-4|15|TRBD2|TRBJ2-1
CASSQDSGGANEQFF
TGTGCCAGCAGCCAAGATAGCGGGGGGGCCAATGAGCAGTTCTTC
>NA|TRBV27|13|NA|TRBJ1-5
CASSLVQNQPQHF
TGTGCCAGCAGTTTAGTACAGAATCAGCCCCAGCATTTT
>large|TRBV27|15|NA|TRBJ2-1
CASSLIGSGWNEQFF
TGTGCCAGCAGTTTAATCGGGAGCGGTTGGAATGAGCAGTTCTTC
>NA|TRBV30|13|NA|TRBJ1-4
CAWSQGIGEKLFF
TGTGCCTGGAGTCAGGGGATTGGCGAAAAACTGTTTTTT
>NA|TRBV11-2|14|NA|TRBJ1-5
CASSLHPRAGPQHF
TGTGCCAGCAGCCTCCACCCACGAGCTGGGCCCCAGCATTTT
>NA|TRBV28|14|TRBD1|TRBJ1-5
CASSSGTGVQPQHF
TGTGCCAGCAGTTCCGGGACAGGGGTTCAGCCCCAGCATTTT
>NA|TRBV30|12|NA|TRBJ2-7
CAWSVGSYEQYF
TGTGCCTGGAGTGTAGGGAGCTACGAGCAGTACTTC
>NA|TRBV29-1|13|NA|TRBJ2-7
CSVGVGAAYEQYF
TGCAGCGTTGGCGTGGGCGCGGCCTACGAGCAGTACTTC
>few|TRBV6-4|14|NA|TRBJ2-3
CASSEEGGTDTQYF
TGTGCCAGCAGTGAAGAGGGAGGCACAGATACGCAGTATTTT
>NA|TRBV5-1|16|NA|TRBJ1-4
CASSLDGPATNEKLFF
TGCGCCAGCAGCTTGGACGGTCCTGCAACTAATGAAAAACTGTTTTTT
>NA|TRBV28|17|NA|TRBJ1-5
CASSLRASPGRGQPQHF
TGTGCCAGCAGTCTAAGGGCCAGTCCGGGCCGTGGTCAGCCCCAGCATTTT
>once|TRBV19|14|NA|TRBJ2-7
CASRLGGSSYEQYF
TGTGCCAGTAGACTCGGGGGATCCTCCTACGAGCAGTACTTC
>NA|TRBV15|15|NA|TRBJ2-1
CATSRDVSSLGEQFF
TGTGCCACCAGCAGAGATGTGAGTAGCTTGGGGGAGCAGTTCTTC
>NA|TRBV19|12|NA|TRBJ2-3
CASQAGSDTQYF
TGTGCCAGTCAAGCCGGATCAGATACGCAGTATTTT